The sequence of this T cell receptor (beta chain) was determined in a study of cytomegalovirus exposure and HLA in healthy donors. Study results and caveats: In an earlier analysis, productive rearrangement rates for most beta V segments clustered near 87% or 30%. CMV serostatus stood as the only immune exposure information on hand.

This clone has at least ten counts. As yet, its antigen is unknown. Trimming shortened V by 3 bases and J by 6 bases, and 14 bases separated the two germline ends. This CDR3 contains 15 residues. CDR1 SEHNR and CDR2 FQNEAQ come from the germline V gene (reference sequence). In the PCR, 60 Vbeta and 13 Jbeta primers were used. TCRdb's copy holds only in-frame clones and misses some; the assay was immunoSEQ multiplex PCR. The repertoire consists of 90,000 to 110,000 clones, with 75% to 85% occurring once and the leading ten covering around 2.1%. V usage is TRBV7-9 and J usage is TRBJ1-4; D is unclear. The sequence was collected from a man aged 25 to 40 in good health and CMV-seronegative. The sample consisted of PBMCs. As DNA, the CDR3 is TGTGCCAGCAGCTTCTTAGCAGATAGAGATGAAAAACTGTTTTTT. Translating it yields CASSFLADRDEKLFF.